The subject of this entry is one TCR beta chain. Its antigen is unidentified. The V segment lost 7 bases and the J segment 3 bases; nucleotides outside the gene matches: 12. CDR3 size: 16 residues. Germline V gene sequence: CDR1 SGHRS, CDR2 YFSETQ. Repeated repertoire sampling spanned the course of chemoradiotherapy. Assay used: immunoSEQ multiplex PCR; TCRdb lists only in-frame clones, some missing. The repertoire holds some 10,000 clones, with roughly nine tenths as singletons. The data originate from a study of chemoradiotherapy in HPV16-positive cancers. Study-level results: In HPV16-positive patients, HPV-responsive T-cell expansion tracked better recurrence-free survival. Non-HPV-specific T cells did not expand in tumors during treatment, whereas candidate HPV-specific clones and E7-related motifs did.

The TCR comes from a human donor with HPV-associated anogenital cancer. V gene TRBV5-1 combines with J gene TRBJ1-2; 10 bases are shared with TRBD1. The sample here was blood, taken from a patient who underwent chemoradiotherapy. The CDR3: CASGHPGDRGDYGYTF. The CDR3 region has the DNA TGCGCCAGCGGCCATCCGGGGGACAGGGGAGACTATGGCTACACCTTC.